The T cell receptor beta chain described here comes from a study of blood T cell repertoires in COVID-19. The CDR3 is 13 residues long. Trimming shortened V by 2 bases and J by 4 bases, and 9 bases separated the two germline ends. Per germline, CDR1 SGDLS and CDR2 YYNGEE. This clone was recorded a few times. Data came from immunoSEQ multiplex PCR; TCRdb stores just in-frame clones and leaves some out. The sample lists 140,000 or so clones, approximately 79% occurring once. The V call is TRBV9, the J call TRBJ1-2; no definite D call. Sequenced material: peripheral blood. This TCR derives from a middle-aged man with active or convalescent COVID-19. The CDR3 region is CASSVRSSYGYTF. CDR3 in DNA: TGTGCCAGCAGCGTTAGGAGCAGCTATGGCTACACCTTC.